Many counts were recorded for the clone carrying this TCR beta chain. Its antigen is undetermined. This CDR3 contains 15 residues. Trimming left V 0 bases short and J 1 base short, with 8 bases between. CDR1 KGHSH and CDR2 LQKENI come from the germline V gene. The data were taken from a study of T-cell reconstitution after alpha-beta-depleted transplantation in children. General study points: After transplant, high TCRbeta diversity at day 60 in some patients arose from surviving recipient T cells and thymic progenitors. After transplant, at about two months, alpha-beta T cells were reportedly derived from several hundred expanded graft clones. T-cell counts and diversity were attributed mostly to newly produced T cells one year after transplant.

Researchers prepared the TCRbeta library using unique molecular identifiers, the study reports. TCRdb processed the PCR reads anew with MiXCR; each CDR3 protein has one entry. In the table there are around 600,000 distinct CDR3 sequences, around 23% of which are singletons. The sample in question was PBMCs, mostly from graft donor cells, obtained 360 days after TCRalphabeta/CD19-depleted stem cell transplant. The V gene is TRBV18, the J gene TRBJ2-3; weak D call: TRBD2 (6 bases). This clonotype was sampled from a boy younger than two who had a stem cell transplant for acute myeloid leukemia, so the T cells may come from the graft donor. CDR3 sequence (DNA): TGTGCCAGCTCACCACCGGGGGAGGGCACAGATACGCAGTATTTT. Its translation: CASSPPGEGTDTQYF.